Listed here are 17 T cell receptor beta chains from one sample, sequenced in a study of blood T cell repertoires in COVID-19. The assay was immunoSEQ multiplex PCR, and TCRdb's table has in-frame clones only and misses some. The sample lists around 80,000 clones, 80% to 90% occurring once. The sequencing sample was made of peripheral blood. These receptors all stem from an elderly woman with acute or convalescent COVID-19.

The J gene is TRBJ2-1, the V gene TRBV7-9; 12 nucleotides line up with TRBD2. V lost 5 bases, J lost 9 bases, and 14 bases stayed unmatched. There are 17 residues in the CDR3. The germline CDR1 and CDR2 sequences are SEHNR and FQNEAQ (reference sequence). The CDR3 is CASSRRLAGAVEGEQFF. In DNA form, the CDR3 reads TGTGCCAGCAGCCGAAGACTAGCGGGGGCCGTGGAGGGTGAGCAGTTCTTC.

As for this clone: One end of the junction is discordant with germline, which a read error may explain. CDR3 nucleotides: TGTGCTAGCAGCCGAGGACTAGCGGGGGAGCGAGAGACCCAGTACTTC. Its translation is CASSRGLAGERETQYF. The chain employs TRBV7-7 and TRBJ2-5, with 13 positions matching TRBD2. This CDR3 has 16 residues. Germline V gene sequence: CDR1 SSHAT, CDR2 FNYEAQ (reference sequence).

A single count supports this clone. V and J are TRBV25-1 and TRBJ2-1; D unclear. The CDR3 sequence is 14 residues long. V was shortened by 3 bases and J by 2 bases, with 8 bases between the two germline ends. CDR1 is MGHDK and CDR2 is SYGVNS in the germline V gene. CDR3 loop: CASSDPEAYNEQFF. For the CDR3, the DNA is TGTGCCAGCAGTGACCCTGAGGCCTACAATGAGCAGTTCTTC.

V is TRBV3-1 (or the pseudogene TRBV3-2) and J is TRBJ1-2, with D unresolved. The V end was cut by 0 bases, the J end by 0 bases, with 5 bases between. The CDR3 loop spans 14 amino acids. Germline V lookup: CDR1 LGHDT, CDR2 YNNKEL (reference sequence). CDR3 loop: CASSQDLTNYGYTF. The CDR3 DNA reads TGTGCCAGCAGCCAAGATCTAACTAACTATGGCTACACCTTC.

The CDR3 sequence is CASSPYPGTSLRTNYGYTF. DNA of the CDR3: TGTGCCAGCAGCCCGTACCCCGGGACAAGCCTGCGTACTAACTATGGCTACACCTTC. The rearrangement joins TRBV7-9 to TRBJ1-2; maybe TRBD1 (6 bases). V was trimmed by 5 bases and J by 0 bases, leaving 25 bases between them. CDR1 SEHNR and CDR2 FQNEAQ come from the germline V gene (reference sequence). The CDR3 is 19 amino acids.

This clone was seen just once. V and J are TRBV4-1 and TRBJ2-2, with a weak D call TRBD2 (5 bases). Germline CDR1 MGHRA, CDR2 YSYEKL. Trimming took off 1 base at V and 7 bases at J, with 16 bases between the two ends. The CDR3 contains 16 residues. The CDR3 region is CASSQVGGRAIGELFF. The CDR3 DNA reads TGCGCCAGCAGCCAAGTTGGAGGCAGAGCGATCGGGGAGCTGTTTTTT.

The chain carries TRBV24-1 and TRBJ2-1, with 7 bases lining up with TRBD2. The germline V gene has CDR1 KGHDR and CDR2 SFDVKD. The V segment lost 0 bases and the J segment 12 bases; nucleotides outside the gene matches: 4. This CDR3 has 13 amino acids. The CDR3 spells CATSDLLGRGQFF. The CDR3 bases are TGTGCCACCAGTGATTTGCTGGGGAGGGGGCAGTTCTTC.

The rearrangement uses TRBV6-6 and TRBJ1-5; 10 bases map to TRBD1. The CDR3 covers 15 residues. Germline CDR1 MNHNY, CDR2 SVGAGI (reference sequence). V was clipped by 6 bases and J by 7 bases; unmatched bases: 9. CDR3 in amino acids: CASRADRGPGQPQHF. In nucleotides, the CDR3 is TGTGCCAGCAGGGCCGACAGGGGGCCGGGACAGCCCCAGCATTTT.

V usage is TRBV12-5 and J usage is TRBJ2-1, with D uncertain. There are 14 residues in the CDR3. CDR1 is LGHNT and CDR2 is FRNRAP in the germline V gene. V lost 5 bases to trimming and J lost 8 bases, with 16 bases between them. DNA of the CDR3: TGTGCTAGTGGTCCCGGATCAGGCACCCATGAGCAGTTCTTC. Encoded protein: CASGPGSGTHEQFF.

This clone was seen a single time. The rearrangement links TRBV11-3 to TRBJ2-1, with D possibly being TRBD2 (5 bases). This CDR3 is built from 14 residues. Trimming pared 0 bases from V and 5 bases from J, leaving 8 bases between. Germline CDR1 reads SGHNT; CDR2 reads YENEEA. Here the CDR3 reads CASSLDPGNNEQFF. CDR3 sequence (DNA): TGTGCCAGCAGCTTAGACCCCGGGAACAATGAGCAGTTCTTC.

J is TRBJ1-2 and V is TRBV28; no firm D call. Germline-derived CDR1 and CDR2 are MDHEN and SYDVKM. The germline V and J ends were trimmed by 7 bases and 2 bases, with 8 bases remaining between them. This CDR3 has 12 residues. This CDR3 reads CASIRGNYGYTF. In nucleotides, the CDR3 is TGTGCCAGCATCAGAGGGAACTATGGCTACACCTTC.

The chain uses TRBV19 and TRBJ2-1, with TRBD1 matching 7 bases. With 1 base clipped from V and 8 bases from J, the junction kept 8 bases outside the gene matches. This CDR3 is built from 15 residues. The V gene's germline CDR1 is LNHDA and CDR2 SQIVND (reference sequence). CDR3 protein: CASSIGGPGGDEQFF. CDR3 bases: TGTGCCAGTAGTATAGGGGGGCCAGGGGGAGATGAGCAGTTCTTC.

This chain uses TRBV18 with TRBJ2-7, with D possibly matching TRBD2 (6 bases). This CDR3 is 13 amino acids long. V was pared by 1 base and J by 5 bases, with 9 bases between. From germline, CDR1 is KGHSH and CDR2 LQKENI. The CDR3 sequence: CASSPRGGNEQYF. CDR3 bases: TGTGCCAGCTCACCACGTGGGGGGAACGAGCAGTACTTC.

V is TRBV19 and J is TRBJ2-2; D not resolved. From germline, CDR1 is LNHDA and CDR2 SQIVND (reference sequence). Deletions cut 4 bases from V and 8 bases from J, with 14 bases between. CDR3 length: 14 residues. The CDR3 nucleotides are TGTGCCAGTAGTACCGCCCCCGCAGCGGGGGAGCTGTTTTTT. Its translation is CASSTAPAAGELFF.

J is TRBJ2-3 and V is TRBV3-1 (or the pseudogene TRBV3-2); 12 bases match TRBD2. Unmatched junction bases numbered 7, after V lost 4 bases and J lost 5 bases. CDR3 length: 16 amino acids. CDR1 and CDR2 (germline): LGHDT, YNNKEL (reference sequence). In nucleotides, the CDR3 is TGTGCCAGCAGCCGAAACCTAGCGGGGGGGGGAGATACGCAGTATTTT. Protein product: CASSRNLAGGGDTQYF.

V is TRBV19 and J is TRBJ1-1; 10 positions agree with TRBD1. V shed 3 bases, J shed 5 bases, and the junction held 3 bases outside the gene matches. Germline CDR1 and CDR2: LNHDA and SQIVND (reference sequence). This CDR3 has 14 amino acids. CDR3 DNA sequence: TGTGCCAGTAGTATGGGACAGGGGAGGACTGAAGCTTTCTTT. Translating it yields CASSMGQGRTEAFF.

This sequence joins TRBV12-5 and TRBJ2-5; D is possibly TRBD2 (6 bases). The V gene's germline CDR1 is LGHNT and CDR2 FRNRAP. CDR3 length equals 17 residues. The V end lost 7 bases, the J end lost 1 base, and 22 bases lay between the germline ends. The CDR3 region has the DNA TGTGCTAGTGCCAATCCGGGCGCGGGGTACTTCCAAGAGACCCAGTACTTC. Translation gives CASANPGAGYFQETQYF.